The source of this TCR beta chain is a study of blood T cell repertoires in COVID-19. Notes on this clone: The junction does not match germline at one end; this may be a read error.

Germline V CDR1 and CDR2: SGDLS, YYNGEE. This CDR3 has 13 amino acids. Produced via immunoSEQ multiplex PCR; TCRdb's table is partial and in-frame only. The sample lists 150,000 to 200,000 clones; 75% to 90% were seen once. The TCR was taken from a man in his sixties with acute or convalescent COVID-19. The chain links TRBV9 to TRBJ2-5, with 9 bases aligning to TRBD2. Input material: peripheral blood. CDR3 in amino acids: CARSAGGEASLNF. CDR3 in DNA: TGTGCCCGCAGCGCGGGGGGGGAGGCCTCCCTTAACTTC.